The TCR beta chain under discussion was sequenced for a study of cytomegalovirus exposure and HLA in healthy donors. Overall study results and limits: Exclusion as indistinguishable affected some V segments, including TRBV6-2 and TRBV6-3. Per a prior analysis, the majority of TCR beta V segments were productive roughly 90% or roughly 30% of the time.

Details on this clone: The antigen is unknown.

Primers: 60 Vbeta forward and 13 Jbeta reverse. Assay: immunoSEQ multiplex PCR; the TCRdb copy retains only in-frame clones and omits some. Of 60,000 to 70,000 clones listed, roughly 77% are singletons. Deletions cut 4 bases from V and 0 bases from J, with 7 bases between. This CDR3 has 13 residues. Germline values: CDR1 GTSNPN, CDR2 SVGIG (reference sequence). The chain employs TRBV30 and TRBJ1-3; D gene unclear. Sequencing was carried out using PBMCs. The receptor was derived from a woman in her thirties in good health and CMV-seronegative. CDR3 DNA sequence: TGTGCCTGGACCGGTATCTCTGGAAACACCATATATTTT. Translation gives CAWTGISGNTIYF.